This T cell receptor beta chain was recovered during a study of cytomegalovirus exposure and HLA in healthy donors. Study background: In an earlier analysis, 90 million to 130 million unique TCR beta sequences were found from some 180 million T cells. Points from the study as a whole: Overall, around 160 TCR beta chains were annotated as cytomegalovirus-associated. Presence/absence analyses treated sequencing depth as roughly uniform across donors.

Looked up from germline, CDR1 is SGDLS and CDR2 is YYNGEE. Trimming took 0 bases from V and 6 from J; bases not matched to a gene: 6. The CDR3 consists of 15 residues. In the PCR, 60 Vbeta and 13 Jbeta primers were used. As handled by the study authors: An analysis performed later counted 70 million to 90 million unique TCR beta chains (approximately 10 million of them shared). The protocol was immunoSEQ multiplex PCR, while the TCRdb copy is restricted to in-frame clones and leaves out a portion. D and trimming were read from the DNA, whereas the V and J calls and clone size are those reported in that table. The sample includes more than 65,000 clones, under 85% seen only once; the top ten take roughly 10%. This clone was observed a few times. The antigen is unknown. Other nucleotide sequences from this sample produce the same CDR3.

The clonotype was recovered from a woman between 55 and 75 years old in good health and CMV-seropositive. The specimen sequenced was PBMCs. This rearrangement joins TRBV9 to TRBJ1-5; 7 nucleotides line up with TRBD1. The chain's CDR3 is CASSVGQGRGQPQHF. The CDR3 coding sequence is TGTGCCAGCAGCGTAGGACAGGGCCGCGGTCAGCCCCAGCATTTT.